The 20 T cell receptor beta chains below all came from one sample that was sequenced in a study of blood T cells in healthy people across ages. Primers used in a second PCR of about 6 to 12 cycles were a sample-barcoded 5' primer and a J-beta primer mix. TCRdb analysed the 5' RACE reads with MiXCR anew, one entry per CDR3 protein. The sample records some 1.8 million distinct CDR3 sequences, about 39% being singletons. Sequenced input: blood. These receptors were taken from a human donor in good health.

This clonotype was seen a single time. The chain has TRBV3-1 and TRBJ2-5; 10 bases are a match to TRBD1. Germline V gene data show CDR1 as LGHDT and CDR2 as YNNKEL (reference sequence). This CDR3 region has 16 residues. The trim removed 4 bases at V and 11 bases at J, leaving 16 bases unmatched. The CDR3, as DNA: TGTGCCAGCAGCCCACCGGGACAGGGGAGGGAGTATGAGCAGTACTTC. Translated: CASSPPGQGREYEQYF.

This clonotype was recorded a few times. A junction boundary mismatches the germline segment, possibly from a read error. The chain couples TRBV10-2 to TRBJ2-3; no clear D gene. The germline V gene encodes CDR1 WSHSY and CDR2 SAAADI. The CDR3 is 14 residues long. CDR3 DNA sequence: TGCGCCAGTAGTGAGTCGGGCCTCTCAGATACGCAGTATTTT. This codes for CASSESGLSDTQYF.

The chain joins TRBV20-1 to TRBJ1-5; D remains ambiguous. Germline lookup yields CDR1 DFQATT and CDR2 SNEGSKA (reference sequence). Between the trimmed V and J ends, which lost 0 bases and 4 bases, there was a span of 19 bases. The CDR3 is made up of 17 amino acids. This CDR3 is CSARDLVVGWGNQPQHF. The CDR3 DNA reads TGCAGTGCTAGAGATCTCGTCGTAGGGTGGGGTAATCAGCCCCAGCATTTT.

This clonotype occurred a few times. This rearrangement joins TRBV29-1 to TRBJ1-1; 7 nucleotides align to TRBD1. V trimming: 4 bases; J trimming: 7 bases; junction bases outside the gene matches: 9. The CDR3 has 13 amino acids. CDR1 is SQVTM, CDR2 ANQGSEA, per germline. CDR3 protein: CSVGRDSSLEAFF. The DNA for the CDR3 is TGCAGCGTTGGGCGGGACAGTAGTCTTGAAGCTTTCTTT.

The chain has TRBV6-5 and TRBJ1-5; TRBD1 might be the D (6 bases). The length of the CDR3 is 14 residues. Germline V lookup: CDR1 MNHEY, CDR2 SVGAGI. V lost 6 bases to trimming and J lost 8 bases, with 17 bases between them. The CDR3 sequence is CASRNHRDTKPQHF. CDR3 sequence (DNA): TGTGCCAGCAGGAACCACAGGGATACCAAGCCCCAGCATTTT.

This chain connects TRBV12-3 or TRBV12-4 to TRBJ2-5; 9 bases match TRBD2. This CDR3 spans 15 amino acids. Trimming at V came to 5 bases and at J to 5 bases, leaving 9 bases not matched to a gene. The CDR3 DNA reads as TGTGCCAGCAGTCGACCCCTAGCGGGGCTTGAGACCCAGTACTTC. This sequence encodes CASSRPLAGLETQYF.

The chain joins TRBV5-1 to TRBJ2-4, with D unresolved. With the DNA end fitting TRBJ2-7 better, the J assignment may be wrong. The CDR3 sequence is 12 residues long. Germline V gene data show CDR1 as SGHRS and CDR2 as YFSETQ. CDR3 residues: CACTAHSYEQYF. In DNA, the CDR3 is TGCGCCTGCACCGCACACAGCTACGAGCAGTACTTC.

This clonotype was seen more than once but under ten times. The chain uses TRBV3-1 and TRBJ2-1; 7 nucleotides align to TRBD2. Germline assignment: CDR1 LGHDT and CDR2 YNNKEL (reference sequence). The CDR3 loop spans 12 amino acids. The J segment lost 5 bases and the V segment lost 9 bases, leaving 4 bases of the junction unmatched. The CDR3 DNA sequence: TGTGCCAGTGGGGGGGTCGACAATGAGCAGTTCTTC. Translating gives CASGGVDNEQFF.

This clonotype has at least ten counts. The chain is built from TRBV7-2 and TRBJ1-2; no clear D gene. V shed 0 bases and J shed 4 bases, with 3 bases lying between them. Germline V gives CDR1 SGHTA, CDR2 FQGNSA. The CDR3 contains 12 residues. The CDR3 DNA is TGTGCCAGCAGCTTAGCCCCCTATGGCTACACCTTC. Amino acids: CASSLAPYGYTF.

This clonotype was recorded a few times. A junction end diverges from the germline sequence, so it may reflect a read error. This chain links TRBV9 with TRBJ2-1; 8 nucleotides line up with TRBD2. Germline CDR1 is SGDLS and CDR2 is YYNGEE. CDR3 length: 17 residues. The CDR3 spells CASSVGGEAGVNNEQVF. For the CDR3, the DNA is TGTGCCAGCAGCGTAGGAGGAGAAGCGGGGGTTAACAATGAGCAGGTCTTC.

This clonotype was seen more than once but under ten times. V is TRBV5-1 and J is TRBJ2-7; TRBD1 aligns across 9 bases. The CDR3 totals 16 residues. V shed 4 bases and J 2 bases; nucleotides not matched to a gene: 10. Germline CDR1 reads SGHRS; CDR2 reads YFSETQ. This CDR3 reads CASSPRPGTGTYEQYF. CDR3 bases: TGCGCCAGCAGCCCCCGCCCCGGGACAGGGACCTACGAGCAGTACTTC.

As for this clonotype: One end of the junction varies from germline; a read error may be responsible. The rearrangement joins TRBV6-2 or TRBV6-3 to TRBJ1-2, with D perhaps TRBD1 (5 bases). Per germline, CDR1 MNHEY and CDR2 SVGEGT. The CDR3 runs to 14 residues. The CDR3 DNA follows: TGTGCCAGCGGTTACGAGGGGTTCAACTATGGCTACACCTTC. It is translated as CASGYEGFNYGYTF.

The sample holds a few counts of this clonotype. This sequence joins TRBV21-1 and TRBJ1-2; the table assigns TRBD1, which was not confirmed against the DNA. TRBV21-1 represents a pseudogene. This CDR3 is 15 amino acids long. CDR3 in DNA: TGTGCCAGCAGCAAAGCCAGCGCCACCCGCTATGGCTACACCTTC. Translation: CASSKASATRYGYTF.

This clonotype was counted a few times. The J gene is TRBJ2-7, the V gene TRBV20-1; TRBD1 agrees at 8 bases. After removal of 8 bases from V and 3 bases from J, the junction contained 9 bases not matched to a gene. This CDR3 has 13 amino acids. The germline CDR1 and CDR2 sequences are DFQATT and SNEGSKA (reference sequence). The CDR3 region is CSLPGTGFYEQYF. The CDR3 DNA reads TGCAGTCTTCCCGGGACAGGTTTCTACGAGCAGTACTTC.

V gene TRBV15 combines with J gene TRBJ1-2; the D is unclear. The CDR3 is made up of 11 amino acids. Germline loops: CDR1 LNHNV, CDR2 YYDKDF (reference sequence). The germline V and J ends were trimmed by 8 bases and 4 bases, with 8 bases remaining between them. CDR3 sequence: CATGQTYGYTF. In DNA, the CDR3 is TGTGCCACCGGCCAGACCTATGGCTACACCTTC. Supplemented by reference TRBV15 and TRBJ1-2, the full variable domain reads DAMVIQNPRYQVTQFGKPVTLSCSQTLNHNVMYWYQQKSSQAPKLLFHYYDKDFNNEADTPDNFQSRRPNTSFCFLDIRSPGLGDTAMYLCATGQTYGYTFGSGTRLTVV.

This clonotype was seen a handful of times. The CDR3 reads CASSEGLAGNQETQYF. In DNA form, the CDR3 reads TGTGCCAGCAGCGAGGGACTAGCGGGGAATCAAGAGACCCAGTACTTC. V usage is TRBV7-9 and J usage is TRBJ2-5, with 13 bases fitting TRBD2. The CDR3 spans 16 residues. Trimming cost V 5 bases and J 2 bases; bases outside gene matches: 5. Per the germline V gene, CDR1 is SEHNR and CDR2 is FQNEAQ (reference sequence).

At least ten counts were recorded for this clonotype. The rearrangement links TRBV6-2 or TRBV6-3 to TRBJ2-1; TRBD2 aligns across 10 bases. The length of the CDR3 is 14 residues. V dropped 4 bases and J dropped 6; count of bases not matched to a gene: 3. Germline CDR1 reads MNHEY; CDR2 reads SVGEGT. The chain's CDR3 is CASSSLAGVNEQFF. The DNA of the CDR3 is TGTGCCAGCAGTTCCCTAGCGGGGGTCAATGAGCAGTTCTTC.

J is TRBJ2-4 and V is TRBV5-1; 7 nucleotides agree with TRBD1. The V and J ends lost 4 bases and 0 bases, in that order; junction bases with no gene match: 7. Germline CDR1 is SGHRS and CDR2 is YFSETQ. The CDR3 has 16 amino acids. CDR3 nucleotide sequence: TGCGCCAGCAGCACGGGACAGAATTTAGCCAAAAACATTCAGTACTTC. Translation gives CASSTGQNLAKNIQYF.

This chain joins TRBV4-3 and TRBJ1-2, with D maybe TRBD1 (6 bases). Germline V gives CDR1 LGHNA, CDR2 YSLEER. The CDR3 has 15 amino acids. V was shortened by 5 bases and J by 7 bases, with 20 bases between the two germline ends. The CDR3 reads CASSFRRGPGSGYTF. In DNA, the CDR3 is TGCGCCAGCAGCTTCCGACGGGGGCCGGGGAGTGGCTACACCTTC.

The gene calls are TRBV15 and TRBJ2-5; tentatively, D is TRBD1 or TRBD2 (5 bases each). The germline V and J ends were trimmed by 5 bases and 2 bases, with 15 bases remaining between them. The germline V gene has CDR1 LNHNV and CDR2 YYDKDF (reference sequence). This CDR3 is 15 amino acids long. In DNA form, the CDR3 reads TGTGCCACCAGCTGGGGACGGTGGACGCAAGAGACCCAGTACTTC. Translating gives CATSWGRWTQETQYF.